This T cell receptor (beta chain) originates from a study of response to subunit inactivated influenza vaccine. TCRdb reprocessed the RT-PCR reads via MiXCR and lists one record per CDR3 protein. The repertoire holds about 800,000 distinct CDR3 sequences, with roughly 20% as singletons. The table lists this clonotype with a few counts. Per germline, CDR1 KGHDR and CDR2 SFDVKD. The junction had 12 bases not matched to a gene; V was cut back by 4 bases and J by 7 bases. The CDR3 consists of 18 residues. This TCR was sampled from a man aged 45 to 65 who received an inactivated influenza vaccine. The chain joins TRBV24-1 to TRBJ2-1; TRBD2 agrees at 13 bases. This sample comprised PBMCs from blood, obtained more than 4 days after vaccination. Written as DNA, the CDR3 is TGTGCCACCAGTGACTCTACCATTACTAGCGGGAGGGGTAATGAGCAGTTCTTC. Its translation: CATSDSTITSGRGNEQFF.